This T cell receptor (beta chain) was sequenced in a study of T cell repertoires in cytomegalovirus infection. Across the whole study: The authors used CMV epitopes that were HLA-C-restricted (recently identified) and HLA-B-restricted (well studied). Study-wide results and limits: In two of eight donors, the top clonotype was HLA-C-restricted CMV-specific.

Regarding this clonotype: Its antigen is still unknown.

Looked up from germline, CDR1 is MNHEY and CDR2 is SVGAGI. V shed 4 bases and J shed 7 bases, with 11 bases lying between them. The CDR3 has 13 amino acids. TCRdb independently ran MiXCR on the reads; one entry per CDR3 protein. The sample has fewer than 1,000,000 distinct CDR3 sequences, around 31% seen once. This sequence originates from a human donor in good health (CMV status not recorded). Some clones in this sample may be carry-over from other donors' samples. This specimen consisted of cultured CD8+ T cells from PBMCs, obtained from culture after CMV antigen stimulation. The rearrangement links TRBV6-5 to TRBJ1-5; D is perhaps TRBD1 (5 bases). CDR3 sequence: CASSCGAGQPQHF. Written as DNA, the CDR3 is TGTGCCAGCAGTTGTGGAGCAGGGCAGCCCCAGCATTTT.